This T cell receptor (beta chain) was documented in a study of regulatory T cells in long-lasting Graves disease. For the study at large: Persistent Graves' disease required over 5 years of antithyroid drugs and positive TSH receptor antibodies.

Worth noting for this clonotype: Its antigen is undetermined.

The CDR3 runs to 16 residues. CDR1 is DFQATT, CDR2 SNEGSKA, per germline (reference sequence). V was clipped by 0 bases and J by 5 bases, with 16 bases between them. The time point here: persistent/refractory GD, antithyroid drugs over 5 years with positive TRAb. PBMCs provided the RNA from which the TCR library was made. EDTA tubes held 9 to 10 milliliters of peripheral blood from each patient. With iRepertoire HTBI primers and Arm-PCR of CDR3 regions, TCR beta libraries were built. TCRdb reprocessed the multiplex PCR reads with MiXCR, giving one entry per CDR3 protein. This sample has a few hundred thousand distinct CDR3 sequences, with roughly a fifth found just once. Study-level results: Persistent disease preferred TRBV28, TRBJ1-2 and TRBJ2-5.

The sequencing used peripheral blood mononuclear cells (PBMCs), collected when the disease was refractory, from a patient treated with antithyroid drugs. This clonotype was obtained from a female donor with Graves disease. V gene TRBV20-1 combines with J gene TRBJ1-4; TRBD1 might be the D (5 bases). The CDR3 DNA follows: TGCAGTGCTAGAGATTACGGCGGGGCCCGGAATGAAAAACTGTTTTTT. Translation gives CSARDYGGARNEKLFF.